The 5 T cell receptor beta chains below were found in one sample sequenced in a study of shared clonotypes between healthy human individuals. Generated by immunoSEQ multiplex PCR, the TCRdb table keeps only in-frame clones and is missing some. Of over a million clones in the sample, 98% were seen once. The sample consisted of naive CD4+ T cells sorted from blood. The subset: CD45RA+ positively selected. All receptors come from a man under 40 in good health.

In its sample, this clone was seen once. The V gene is TRBV7-6, the J gene TRBJ2-1; 8 bases agree with TRBD1. V shed 4 bases, J shed 2 bases, and the junction held 4 bases outside the gene matches. The germline CDR1 and CDR2 sequences are SGHVS and FNYEAQ. CDR3 length: 15 residues. CDR3 sequence (DNA): TGTGCCAGCAGCTCCCAGGGGGCTCCCTACAATGAGCAGTTCTTC. This sequence encodes CASSSQGAPYNEQFF.

J is TRBJ2-7 and V is TRBV7-7; 8 nucleotides match TRBD1. Per the germline V gene, CDR1 is SSHAT and CDR2 is FNYEAQ (reference sequence). The CDR3 is 14 residues long. Germline trimming cut 3 bases from V and 3 bases from J; bases unmatched to any gene: 4. Here the CDR3 DNA reads TGTGCCAGCAGCTTTGGGACAGGCGACTACGAGCAGTACTTC. This translates into CASSFGTGDYEQYF.

The gene calls are TRBV7-3 and TRBJ2-7, with a weak D call TRBD2 (5 bases). The CDR3 totals 16 residues. CDR1 is SGHTA and CDR2 is FQGTGA in the germline V gene. Trimming left V 0 bases short and J 3 bases short, with 15 bases between. The CDR3 protein is CASSLTSRGHIYEQYF. The CDR3 nucleotides are TGTGCCAGCAGCTTAACCTCAAGAGGGCACATCTACGAGCAGTACTTC.

The genes are TRBV19 and TRBJ1-4, with D possibly being TRBD1 (5 bases). Per the germline V gene, CDR1 is LNHDA and CDR2 is SQIVND (reference sequence). Between the trimmed V and J ends, which lost 4 bases and 4 bases, there was a span of 22 bases. The CDR3 has 18 amino acids. The CDR3 loop reads CASSTRVGALGRNEKLFF. In DNA, the CDR3 is TGTGCCAGTAGTACCCGCGTTGGGGCCCTGGGCCGTAATGAAAAACTGTTTTTT.

V is TRBV5-1 and J is TRBJ2-7; 7 bases match TRBD1. CDR3 length: 17 residues. The germline V gene has CDR1 SGHRS and CDR2 YFSETQ. The ends lost 0 bases at V and 3 bases at J; junction bases unmatched: 12. The CDR3 loop reads CASSLGQGTYDLYEQYF. DNA of the CDR3: TGCGCCAGCAGCTTGGGACAGGGAACTTACGATCTCTACGAGCAGTACTTC.